This T cell receptor beta chain emerged from a study of technical replicates of blood from several donors. The method was immunoSEQ multiplex PCR; TCRdb's version includes in-frame clones alone and lacks a portion of them. The profile shows approximately 52,000 clones, around 84% of them singletons. The J segment lost 2 bases and the V segment lost 7 bases, leaving 8 bases of the junction unmatched. The CDR3 is 15 amino acids. The V gene's germline CDR1 is MNHEY and CDR2 SVGAGI. This TCR was recovered from a human donor in good health. Some clones in this sample may be carry-over from other donors' samples. The V and J genes are TRBV6-5 and TRBJ1-2; 9 bases are shared with TRBD1. The specimen sequenced was PBMCs. CDR3 DNA sequence: TGTGCCAGCACAATAGCCGGACAGGGGAACTATGGCTACACCTTC. Translating it yields CASTIAGQGNYGYTF.